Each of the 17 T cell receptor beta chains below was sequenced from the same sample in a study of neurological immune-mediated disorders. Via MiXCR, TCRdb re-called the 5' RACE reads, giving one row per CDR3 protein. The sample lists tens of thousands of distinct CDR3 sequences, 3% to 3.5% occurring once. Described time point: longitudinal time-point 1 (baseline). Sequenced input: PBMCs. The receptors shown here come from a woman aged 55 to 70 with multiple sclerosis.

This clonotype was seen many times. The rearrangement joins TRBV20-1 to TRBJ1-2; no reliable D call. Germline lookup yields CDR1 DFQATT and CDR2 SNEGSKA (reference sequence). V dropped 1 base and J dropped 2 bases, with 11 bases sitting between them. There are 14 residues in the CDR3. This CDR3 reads CSARVPGLNYGYTF. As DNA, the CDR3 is TGCAGTGCTAGAGTTCCCGGGTTGAACTATGGCTACACCTTC.

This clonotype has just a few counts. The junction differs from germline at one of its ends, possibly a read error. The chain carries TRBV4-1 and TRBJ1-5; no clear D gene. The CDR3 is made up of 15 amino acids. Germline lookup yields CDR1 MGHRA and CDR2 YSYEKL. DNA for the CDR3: TGCGCCAGCAGCCAAGACGGTAGTCACAATAAGACCCAGAATTTT. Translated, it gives CASSQDGSHNKTQNF.

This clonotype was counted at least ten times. CDR3 nucleotide sequence: TGTGCCAGCAGCCAAGGGGGGACCACCTACAATGAGCAGTTCTTC. Its translation is CASSQGGTTYNEQFF. The V and J genes are TRBV3-1 and TRBJ2-1; the D call may be TRBD1 or TRBD2 (5 bases each). V was pared by 1 base and J by 2 bases, with 9 bases between. This CDR3 spans 15 amino acids. Germline loops: CDR1 LGHDT, CDR2 YNNKEL (reference sequence).

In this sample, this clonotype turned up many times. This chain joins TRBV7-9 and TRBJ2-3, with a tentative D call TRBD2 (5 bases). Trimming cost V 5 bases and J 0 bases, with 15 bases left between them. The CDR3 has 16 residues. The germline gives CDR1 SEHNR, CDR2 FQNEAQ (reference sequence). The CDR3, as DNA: TGTGCCAGCAGCACTGGACGGGAAACTAGCACAGATACGCAGTATTTT. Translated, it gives CASSTGRETSTDTQYF. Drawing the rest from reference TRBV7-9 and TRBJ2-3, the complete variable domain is DTGVSQNPRHKITKRGQNVTFRCDPISEHNRLYWYRQTLGQGPEFLTYFQNEAQLEKSRLLSDRFSAERPKGSFSTLEIQRTEQGDSAMYLCASSTGRETSTDTQYFGPGTRLTVL.

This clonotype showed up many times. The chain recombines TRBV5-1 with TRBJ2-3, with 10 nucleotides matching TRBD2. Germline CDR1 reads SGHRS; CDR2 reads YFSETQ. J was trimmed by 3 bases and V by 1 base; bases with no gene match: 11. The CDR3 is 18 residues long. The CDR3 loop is CASSLTGVAGGRTDTQYF. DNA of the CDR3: TGCGCCAGCAGCTTGACCGGGGTAGCGGGGGGTCGAACAGATACGCAGTATTTT.

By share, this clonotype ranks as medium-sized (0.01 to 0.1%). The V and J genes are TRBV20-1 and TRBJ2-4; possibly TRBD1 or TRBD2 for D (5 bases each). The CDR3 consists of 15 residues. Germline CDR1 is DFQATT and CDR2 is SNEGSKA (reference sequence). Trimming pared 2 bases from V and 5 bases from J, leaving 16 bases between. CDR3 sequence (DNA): TGCAGTGCTAGAAAGGACCGGGGCGCCGAAAACATTCAGTACTTC. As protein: CSARKDRGAENIQYF.

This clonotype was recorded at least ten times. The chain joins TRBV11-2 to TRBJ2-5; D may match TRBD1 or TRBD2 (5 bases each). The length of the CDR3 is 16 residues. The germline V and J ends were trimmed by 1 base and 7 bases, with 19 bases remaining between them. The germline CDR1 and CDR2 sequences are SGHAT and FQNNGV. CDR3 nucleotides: TGTGCCAGCAGCTTAGGCTACTCGGGTCAGAGGGGGACCCAGTACTTC. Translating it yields CASSLGYSGQRGTQYF.

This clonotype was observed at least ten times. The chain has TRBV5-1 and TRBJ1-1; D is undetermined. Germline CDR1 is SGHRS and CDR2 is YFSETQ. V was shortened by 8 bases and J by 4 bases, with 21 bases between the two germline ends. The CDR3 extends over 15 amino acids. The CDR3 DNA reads TGCGCCAGTGCCTCCGATGGCCGCCGACTCACTGAAGCTTTCTTT. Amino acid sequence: CASASDGRRLTEAFF.

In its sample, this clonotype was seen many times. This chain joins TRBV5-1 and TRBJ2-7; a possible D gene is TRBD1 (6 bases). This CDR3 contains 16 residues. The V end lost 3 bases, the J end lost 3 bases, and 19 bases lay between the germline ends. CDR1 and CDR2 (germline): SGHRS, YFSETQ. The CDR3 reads CASSSKNREGVYEQYF. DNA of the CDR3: TGCGCCAGCAGCTCCAAAAACAGGGAAGGAGTCTACGAGCAGTACTTC.

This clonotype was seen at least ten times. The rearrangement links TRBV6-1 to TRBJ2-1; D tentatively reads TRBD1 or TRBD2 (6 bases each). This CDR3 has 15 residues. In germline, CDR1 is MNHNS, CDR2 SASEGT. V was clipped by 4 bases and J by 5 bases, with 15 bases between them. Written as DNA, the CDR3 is TGTGCCAGCAGTGTGGAAAAGGGGGGCAACAATGAGCAGTTCTTC. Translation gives CASSVEKGGNNEQFF.

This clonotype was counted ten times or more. The CDR3 protein is CSAFGTAYNEQFF. In DNA, the CDR3 is TGCAGTGCTTTCGGGACAGCCTACAATGAGCAGTTCTTC. V is TRBV20-1 and J is TRBJ2-1, with 7 bases lining up with TRBD1. The germline CDR1 and CDR2 sequences are DFQATT and SNEGSKA (reference sequence). J lost 2 bases, V lost 5 bases, and 3 bases had no gene match. The length of the CDR3 is 13 residues.

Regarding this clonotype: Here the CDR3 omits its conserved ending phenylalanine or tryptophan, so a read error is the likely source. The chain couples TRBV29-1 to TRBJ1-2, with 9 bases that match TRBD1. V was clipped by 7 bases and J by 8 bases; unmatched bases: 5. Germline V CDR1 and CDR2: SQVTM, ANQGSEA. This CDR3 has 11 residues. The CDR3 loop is CSGGQGDGYTN. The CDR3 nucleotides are TGCAGCGGGGGACAGGGAGACGGCTACACCAAC.

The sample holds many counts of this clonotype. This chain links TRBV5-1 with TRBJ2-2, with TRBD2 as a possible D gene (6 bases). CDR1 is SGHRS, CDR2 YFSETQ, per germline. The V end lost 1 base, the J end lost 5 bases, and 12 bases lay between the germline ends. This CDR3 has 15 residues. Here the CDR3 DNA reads TGCGCCAGCAGCTTGACGGCGGGGCGAACCGGGGAGCTGTTTTTT. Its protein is CASSLTAGRTGELFF.

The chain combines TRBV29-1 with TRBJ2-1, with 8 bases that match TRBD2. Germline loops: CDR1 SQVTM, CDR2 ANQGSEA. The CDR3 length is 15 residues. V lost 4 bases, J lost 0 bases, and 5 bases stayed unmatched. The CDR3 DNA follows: TGCAGCGTTGTCGGGGGGGCGAGCTCCTACAATGAGCAGTTCTTC. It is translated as CSVVGGASSYNEQFF.

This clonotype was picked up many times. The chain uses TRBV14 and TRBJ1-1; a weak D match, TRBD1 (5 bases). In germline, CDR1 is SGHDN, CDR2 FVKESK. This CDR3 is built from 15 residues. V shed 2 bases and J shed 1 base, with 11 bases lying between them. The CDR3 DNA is TGTGCCAGCAGCCAACAAAGTCAGGGGAACACTGAAGCTTTCTTT. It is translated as CASSQQSQGNTEAFF.

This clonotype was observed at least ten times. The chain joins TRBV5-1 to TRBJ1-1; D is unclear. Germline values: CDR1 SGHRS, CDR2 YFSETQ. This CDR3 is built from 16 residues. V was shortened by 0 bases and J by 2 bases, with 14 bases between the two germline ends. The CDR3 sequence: CASSLGAISPNTEAFF. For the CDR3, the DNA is TGCGCCAGCAGCTTGGGGGCTATTTCACCCAACACTGAAGCTTTCTTT.

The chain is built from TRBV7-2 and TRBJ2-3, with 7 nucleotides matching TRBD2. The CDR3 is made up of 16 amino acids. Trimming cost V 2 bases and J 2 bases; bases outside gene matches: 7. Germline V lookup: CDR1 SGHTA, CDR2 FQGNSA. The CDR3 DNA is TGTGCCAGCAGCTTAACCCCTAGCGGAAACACAGATACGCAGTATTTT. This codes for CASSLTPSGNTDTQYF.